This TCR beta chain was identified in a study of T cell clones after liver transplantation. Per germline, CDR1 SGHTS and CDR2 YDEGEE. The V end was cut by 6 bases, the J end by 2 bases, with 15 bases between. CDR3 length: 15 residues. This table comes from immunoSEQ multiplex PCR, and its TCRdb copy is limited to in-frame clones, with some not included. The data contain roughly 57,000 clones, 71% of them singletons. The sequence was collected from a human donor who received a liver transplant. The chain links TRBV5-8 to TRBJ1-5; D might be TRBD1 (6 bases). The material was CD4+ T cells from blood, obtained before liver transplant. The CDR3 here is CASTTGSLRNQPQHF. DNA for the CDR3: TGTGCCAGCACCACAGGGTCATTACGCAATCAGCCCCAGCATTTT.